This T cell receptor (beta chain) was recorded in a study of T cells in Graves' hyperthyroidism and ophthalmopathy. RNA transcripts provided the source from which TCR beta CDR3 regions were amplified. With the HTBI primer set, the TCR CDR3 went through a first round of RT-PCR. TCRdb independently ran MiXCR on the multiplex PCR reads; one entry per CDR3 protein. This table has hundreds of thousands of distinct CDR3 sequences, roughly 40% appearing once. The ends lost 6 bases at V and 5 bases at J; junction bases unmatched: 3. The CDR3 sequence is 13 residues long. CDR1 and CDR2 (germline): SNHLY, FYNNEI. Graves' hyperthyroidism was deemed stable absent ophthalmopathy progression within 18 months.

The rearrangement uses TRBV2 and TRBJ2-2; the match to TRBD2 covers 7 bases. Sequencing was performed on blood. The receptor comes from a man between 18 and 35 years old with Graves' hyperthyroidism. The CDR3 spells CASRGRGTGELFF. CDR3 DNA sequence: TGTGCCAGCAGGGGGCGGGGGACCGGGGAGCTGTTTTTT. The full variable domain, its missing parts supplied by reference TRBV2 and TRBJ2-2, is EPEVTQTPSHQVTQMGQEVILRCVPISNHLYFYWYRQILGQKVEFLVSFYNNEISEKSEIFDDQFSVERPDGSNFTLKIRSTKLEDSAMYFCASRGRGTGELFFGEGSRLTVL.